The T cell receptor (beta chain) under discussion was sequenced for a study of shared clonotypes between healthy human individuals. Turning to this clone: The antigen is undetermined.

Source study methods: Junction-only immunoSEQ data arrived without quality scores, meaning filtering differed. Assay used: immunoSEQ multiplex PCR; TCRdb lists only in-frame clones, some missing. From that table come the V and J calls and clone size; the DNA was used to work out D and trimming. The sample includes about 590,000 clones, about 95% of them seen just once. CD45RO-negative, CCR7-selected cells formed the naive CD8 fraction, which excluded terminally differentiated effector memory CD45RA+ cells. General study results and limits: The four-donor shared clonotypes exceeded non-shared clonotypes in generation probability, with non-shared ones scoring lower.

V lost 2 bases and J lost 1, with 5 bases in between. Germline V gene lookup returns CDR1 MRHNA and CDR2 SNTAGT. The CDR3 covers 13 residues. The receptor was derived from a woman aged 30 to 39 in good health. This sequence joins TRBV6-4 and TRBJ1-1; D unclear. Material: naive CD8+ T cells sorted from blood. This CDR3 is CASSDAGNTEAFF. Written as DNA, the CDR3 is TGTGCCAGCAGTGACGCGGGGAACACTGAAGCTTTCTTT.